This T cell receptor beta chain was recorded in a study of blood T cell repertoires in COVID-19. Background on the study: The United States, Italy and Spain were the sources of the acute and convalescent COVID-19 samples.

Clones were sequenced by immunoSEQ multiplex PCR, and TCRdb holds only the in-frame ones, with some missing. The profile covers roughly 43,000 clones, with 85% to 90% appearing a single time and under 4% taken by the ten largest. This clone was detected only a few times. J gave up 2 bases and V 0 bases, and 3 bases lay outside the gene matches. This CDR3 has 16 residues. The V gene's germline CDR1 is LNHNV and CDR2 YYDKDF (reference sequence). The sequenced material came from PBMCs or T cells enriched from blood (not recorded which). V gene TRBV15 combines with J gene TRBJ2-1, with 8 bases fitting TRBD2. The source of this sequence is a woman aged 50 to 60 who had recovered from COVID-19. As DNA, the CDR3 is TGTGCCACCAGCAGAGAAGGACTAGCAGCCTACAATGAGCAGTTCTTC. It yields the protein CATSREGLAAYNEQFF.